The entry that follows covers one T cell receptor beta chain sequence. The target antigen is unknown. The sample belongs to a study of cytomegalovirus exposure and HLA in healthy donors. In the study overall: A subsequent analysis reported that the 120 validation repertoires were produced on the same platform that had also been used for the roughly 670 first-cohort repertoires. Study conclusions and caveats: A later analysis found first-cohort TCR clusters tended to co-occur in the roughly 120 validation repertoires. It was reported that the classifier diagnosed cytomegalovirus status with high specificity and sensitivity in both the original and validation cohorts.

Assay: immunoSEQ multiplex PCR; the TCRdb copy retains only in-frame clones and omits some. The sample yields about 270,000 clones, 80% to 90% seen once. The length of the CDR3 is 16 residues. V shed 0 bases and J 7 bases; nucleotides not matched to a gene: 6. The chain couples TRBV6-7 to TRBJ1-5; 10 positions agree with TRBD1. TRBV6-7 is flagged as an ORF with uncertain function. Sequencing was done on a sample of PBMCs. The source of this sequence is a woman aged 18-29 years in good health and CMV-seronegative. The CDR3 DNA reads TGTGCCAGCAGTTACTCGCGACAGGGGGCAGAGCAGCCCCAGCATTTT. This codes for CASSYSRQGAEQPQHF.